The text below deals with one T cell receptor beta chain. V shed 3 bases and J 5 bases; nucleotides not matched to a gene: 3. CDR1 is GTSNPN and CDR2 is SVGIG in the germline V gene (reference sequence). This CDR3 spans 12 amino acids. Only in-frame clones appear in the TCRdb table, and some are missing; sequencing was by immunoSEQ multiplex PCR. This table has around 75,000 clones, roughly 90% appearing once. This specimen belongs to a study of T cell changes during pregnancy in multiple sclerosis. This clonotype was sampled from a female donor in good health, enrolled as a control in a pregnancy study. The sample consisted of peripheral blood, taken in the first trimester of pregnancy. The rearrangement links TRBV30 to TRBJ2-5, with 7 bases matching TRBD2. The CDR3 bases are TGTGCCTGGAGCGGACTAGAGGAGACCCAGTACTTC. Translated, it gives CAWSGLEETQYF.